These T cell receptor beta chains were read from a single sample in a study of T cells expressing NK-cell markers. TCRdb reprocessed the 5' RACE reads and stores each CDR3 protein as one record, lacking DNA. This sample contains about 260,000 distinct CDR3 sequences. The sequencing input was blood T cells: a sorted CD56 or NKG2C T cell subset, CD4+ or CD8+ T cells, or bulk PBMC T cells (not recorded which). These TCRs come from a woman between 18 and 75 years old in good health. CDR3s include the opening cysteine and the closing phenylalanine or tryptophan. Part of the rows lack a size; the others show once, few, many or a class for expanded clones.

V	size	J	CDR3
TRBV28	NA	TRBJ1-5	CASNFIDRGRNQPQHF
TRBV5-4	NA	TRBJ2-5	CASSPRTSLKTQYF
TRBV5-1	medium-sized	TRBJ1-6	CASSLDGRRNNSPLHF
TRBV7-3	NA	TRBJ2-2	CASSLKVAGELFF
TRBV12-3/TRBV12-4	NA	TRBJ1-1	CASSRMNTEAFF
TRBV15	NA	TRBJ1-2	CATSRDRLEVSAYGYTF
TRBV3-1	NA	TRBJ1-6	CASSQNWGFTNSPLHF
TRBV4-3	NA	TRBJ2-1	CASSHRLGGNEQFF
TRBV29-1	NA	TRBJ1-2	CSVDPGGRQYYTF
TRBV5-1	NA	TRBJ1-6	CASSPGGGGSPLHF
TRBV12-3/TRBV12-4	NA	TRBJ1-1	CASIFGGWTEAFF
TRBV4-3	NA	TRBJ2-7	CASSLSVVASSYEQYF
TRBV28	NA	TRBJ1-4	CASLGGAGEKLFF
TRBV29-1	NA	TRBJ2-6	CSVFGGANVLTF
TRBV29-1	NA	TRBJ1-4	CSGQGGNEKLFF
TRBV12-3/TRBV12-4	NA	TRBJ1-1	CASYFMNTEAFF
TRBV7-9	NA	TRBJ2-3	CASSRSGVGTDTQYF